This TCR beta chain was recovered during a study of blood T cell repertoires in COVID-19 (dated by TCRdb to the early 2020s). Regarding the complete study: Samples from collaborators originated in the United States, Italy and Spain and spanned both the acute and convalescent phases of COVID-19. The repertoires were released in a freely available public database intended as a resource for research on the immune response to SARS-CoV-2. Sample metadata almost always included a de-identified subject ID, COVID-19 status, age in years and sex. The samples were drawn from the first 160 participants of the ongoing ImmuneRACE study and from 1,254 subjects provided by 6 global collaborators. Where available, HLA class I and class II types were obtained from metadata supplied by the sample provider rather than from assay-based typing. The prospective study material was composed of cDNA or gDNA derived from T cells, B-cell-depleted T cells, or PBMCs. The dataset comprised deeply sampled blood TCRbeta repertoires from subjects exposed to, actively infected with, or recovered from COVID-19.

What the study reported, not specific to this receptor: Clinical and demographic metadata were provided uncurated, with the amount varying by source and participant.

As encoded in the germline V gene, CDR1 is MGHDK while CDR2 is SYGVNS. Between the V and J ends, shortened by 5 bases and 0 bases respectively, the junction contains 7 bases. Inclusive of the bounding cysteine and phenylalanine, the CDR3 is 13 residues long. Only the CDR3 DNA is retained, 39 bases long and in frame from the first base. Of note for this clone: Its antigen is not yet known. Base qualities are not provided; no much larger clone lies one nucleotide away.

In the prospective study, participants were about 18 to 100 years old, resided in about two dozen geographic areas of the United States, and were enrolled through a virtual design. In the prospective study, participants were assigned to cohorts based on the clinical history participants reported in a screening survey and a study questionnaire. In the prospective study, mobile phlebotomists collected whole blood, serum and a nasopharyngeal or oropharyngeal swab from each participant. Additional blood draws and questionnaires over an approximately 2-month period could optionally be provided by prospective study participants. Blood samples from the prospective study were shipped frozen or at room temperature prior to DNA extraction. TCRbeta CDR3 regions were amplified from genomic DNA by means of the immunoSEQ Assay, a bias-controlled multiplex PCR. The original pipeline was this. Nucleated cell counts per sample were estimated from amplification of reference gene primers within the assay. To quantify the absolute abundance of each unique TCRbeta CDR3 rearrangement, sequence reads were collapsed and filtered. Productive Simpson clonality was computed per sample as the square root of Simpson's diversity index over productive rearrangements. What TCRdb holds here is the immuneACCESS table cut down to in-frame rearrangements. Part of the clones is not present; checked against another copy, under half of the missing clones reflect an unresolved V gene, and the others are unexplained. The V and J calls and the clone size are those of that table, but D and trimming were determined from the DNA. The sample table lists 200,000 to 300,000 clones, approximately 83% of them with a count of one. Around 3.3% of the sample is in the top ten clones.

The specimen sequenced was PBMCs or T cells enriched from blood (not recorded which). This clonotype originated in a woman between 35 and 50 years old with acute COVID-19. The chain is encoded by TRBV25-1 joined to TRBJ2-5, with the D segment identity uncertain. The CDR3 region reads CASSTVYQETQYF. The sequenced DNA: TGTGCCAGCAGTACTGTGTACCAAGAGACCCAGTACTTC.